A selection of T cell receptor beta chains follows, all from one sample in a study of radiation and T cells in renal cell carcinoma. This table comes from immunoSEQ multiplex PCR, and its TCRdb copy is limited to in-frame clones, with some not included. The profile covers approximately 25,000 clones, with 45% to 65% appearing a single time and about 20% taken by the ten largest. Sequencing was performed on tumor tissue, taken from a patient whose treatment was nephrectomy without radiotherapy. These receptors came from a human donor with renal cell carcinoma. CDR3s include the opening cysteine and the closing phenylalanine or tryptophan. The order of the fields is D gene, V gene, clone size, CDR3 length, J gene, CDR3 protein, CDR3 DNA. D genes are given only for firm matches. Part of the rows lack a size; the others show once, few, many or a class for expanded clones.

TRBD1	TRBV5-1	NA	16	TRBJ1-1	CASSHRAGTANTEAFF	TGCGCCAGCAGCCATCGGGCCGGGACAGCAAACACTGAAGCTTTCTTT
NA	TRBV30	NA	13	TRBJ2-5	CAWSPGGTETQYF	TGTGCCTGGAGTCCCGGGGGAACGGAGACCCAGTACTTC
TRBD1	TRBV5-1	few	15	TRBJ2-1	CASSLVRGMNNEQFF	TGCGCCAGCAGCTTGGTCAGGGGGATGAACAATGAGCAGTTCTTC
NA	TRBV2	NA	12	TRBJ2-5	CASREVSETQYF	TGTGCCAGCAGGGAAGTTTCGGAGACCCAGTACTTC
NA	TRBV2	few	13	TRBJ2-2	CASGRPYTGELFF	TGTGCCAGCGGCAGGCCCTACACCGGGGAGCTGTTTTTT
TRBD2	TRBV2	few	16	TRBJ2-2	CASSLPTSKNTGELFF	TGTGCCAGCAGTCTCCCGACTAGCAAGAACACCGGGGAGCTGTTTTTT
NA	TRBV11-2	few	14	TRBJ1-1	CASSSRDTYTEAFF	TGTGCCAGCAGCTCTAGGGACACTTACACTGAAGCTTTCTTT
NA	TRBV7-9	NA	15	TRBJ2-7	CASSLSGAPAREQYF	TGTGCCAGCAGCTTATCTGGGGCTCCGGCCCGGGAGCAGTACTTC
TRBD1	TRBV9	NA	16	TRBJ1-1	CASSVGDRGPTTEAFF	TGTGCCAGCAGCGTAGGGGACAGGGGGCCCACTACTGAAGCTTTCTTT
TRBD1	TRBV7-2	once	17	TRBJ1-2	CASTIQAQGDLGYGYTF	TGTGCCAGCACCATCCAGGCACAGGGGGATTTAGGGTACGGCTACACCTTC
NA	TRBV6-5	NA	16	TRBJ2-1	CASSYGSPILYNEQFF	TGTGCCAGCAGTTACGGATCACCGATTCTCTACAATGAGCAGTTCTTC
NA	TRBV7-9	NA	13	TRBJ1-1	CASSPPGGTEAFF	TGTGCCAGCAGCCCTCCAGGAGGGACTGAAGCTTTCTTT
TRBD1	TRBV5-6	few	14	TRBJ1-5	CASSLAGGGQPQHF	TGTGCCAGCAGCTTAGCAGGGGGCGGTCAGCCCCAGCATTTT
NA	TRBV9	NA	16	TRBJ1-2	CASSVASGQMIEGYTF	TGTGCCAGCAGCGTAGCCTCCGGCCAGATGATAGAAGGCTACACCTTC
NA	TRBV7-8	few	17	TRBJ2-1	CASSPRRLDADYNEQFF	TGTGCCAGCAGCCCACGACGGCTTGATGCAGACTACAATGAGCAGTTCTTC
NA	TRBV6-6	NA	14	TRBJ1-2	CASTPNMGPYGYTF	TGTGCCAGCACCCCCAATATGGGGCCGTATGGCTACACCTTC
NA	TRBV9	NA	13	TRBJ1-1	CASSVRGNTEAFF	TGTGCCAGCAGCGTGAGGGGGAACACTGAAGCTTTCTTT
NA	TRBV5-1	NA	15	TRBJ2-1	CASSLEGGSYNEQFF	TGCGCCAGCAGCTTGGAAGGGGGCTCCTACAATGAGCAGTTCTTC
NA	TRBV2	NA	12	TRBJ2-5	CASSEQRETQYF	TGTGCCAGCAGTGAGCAGCGGGAGACCCAGTACTTC
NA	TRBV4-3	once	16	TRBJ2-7	CASSQDWAGGYYEQYF	TGCGCCAGCAGCCAAGATTGGGCAGGGGGGTACTACGAGCAGTACTTC
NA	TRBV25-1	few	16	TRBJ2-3	CASSEAGGRRTDTQYF	TGTGCCAGCAGTGAAGCCGGGGGTAGGCGCACAGATACGCAGTATTTT
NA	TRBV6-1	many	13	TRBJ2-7	CASSQRGAYEQYF	TGTGCCAGCAGCCAAAGGGGGGCCTACGAGCAGTACTTC
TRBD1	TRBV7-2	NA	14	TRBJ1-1	CASSLDRQGTEAFF	TGTGCCAGCAGCTTAGATCGACAGGGGACTGAAGCTTTCTTT
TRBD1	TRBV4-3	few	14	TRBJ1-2	CASSRTDRVSGYTF	TGCGCCAGCAGCCGGACGGACAGGGTAAGCGGCTACACCTTC
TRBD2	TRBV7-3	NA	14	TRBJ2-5	CASSWNGGAETQYF	TGTGCCAGCAGCTGGAACGGGGGGGCCGAGACCCAGTACTTC
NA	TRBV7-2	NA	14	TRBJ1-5	CASSVDSSNQPQHF	TGTGCCAGCAGCGTAGACAGTAGCAATCAGCCCCAGCATTTT
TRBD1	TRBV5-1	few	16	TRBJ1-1	CASSFLPGQEATEAFF	TGCGCCAGCAGCTTCCTACCGGGACAGGAGGCTACTGAAGCTTTCTTT
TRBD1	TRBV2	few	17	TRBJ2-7	CASSDPGTGNNVYEQYF	TGTGCCAGCAGTGATCCCGGGACAGGGAACAATGTCTACGAGCAGTACTTC
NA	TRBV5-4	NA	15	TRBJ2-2	CASSLVSSNTGELFF	TGTGCCAGCAGTCTGGTTTCTTCGAACACCGGGGAGCTGTTTTTT
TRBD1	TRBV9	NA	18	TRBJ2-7	CASSAFNHPGQGAYEQYF	TGTGCCAGCAGCGCCTTCAATCACCCGGGACAGGGGGCGTACGAGCAGTACTTC
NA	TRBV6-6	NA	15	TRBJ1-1	CASSFSADSGTEAFF	TGTGCCAGCAGTTTTTCGGCCGATTCAGGTACTGAAGCTTTCTTT
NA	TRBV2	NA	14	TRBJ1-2	CASSPGGSNYGYTF	TGTGCCAGCAGCCCTGGAGGGAGTAACTATGGCTACACCTTC
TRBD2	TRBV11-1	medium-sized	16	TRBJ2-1	CASSLVSGGTHNEQFF	TGTGCCAGCAGCCTGGTTAGCGGGGGGACCCACAATGAGCAGTTCTTC
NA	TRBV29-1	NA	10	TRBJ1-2	CSVGKGGYTF	TGCAGCGTTGGGAAAGGTGGCTACACCTTC
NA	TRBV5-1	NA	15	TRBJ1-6	CASNPSAGQNSPLHF	TGCGCCAGCAATCCCTCCGCAGGACAAAATTCACCCCTCCACTTT
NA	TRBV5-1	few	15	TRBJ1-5	CASSPTWGSNQPQHF	TGCGCCAGCAGCCCGACCTGGGGTAGTAATCAGCCCCAGCATTTT
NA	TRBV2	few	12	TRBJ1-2	CASTPTYYGYTF	TGTGCCAGCACACCGACCTACTATGGCTACACCTTC
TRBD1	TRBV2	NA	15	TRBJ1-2	CASSDKDGTVYGYTF	TGTGCCAGCAGTGACAAAGATGGGACAGTCTATGGCTACACCTTC
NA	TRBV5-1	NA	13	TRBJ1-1	CASSLNYNTEAFF	TGCGCCAGCAGCTTGAATTACAACACTGAAGCTTTCTTT
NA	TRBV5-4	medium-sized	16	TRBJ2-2	CASTPRSGVAAGELFF	TGTGCCAGCACCCCCCGCTCCGGGGTCGCGGCCGGGGAGCTGTTTTTT
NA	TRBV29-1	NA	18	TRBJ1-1	CSVDSKGLRGGMNTEAFF	TGCAGCGTTGATTCTAAGGGTCTGAGGGGAGGGATGAACACTGAAGCTTTCTTT